Following are 28 T cell receptor beta chains from one sample sequenced in a study of CD8 T cells in ankylosing spondylitis. In TCRdb, the 5' RACE reads were re-called with MiXCR into one record per CDR3 protein. The sample has under 250,000 distinct CDR3 sequences, over 9.5% seen once; the top ten hold about 2.5%. Material for sequencing was blood, either unsorted or a sorted T cell fraction (not recorded which). These receptor sequences come from a male donor with ankylosing spondylitis or in good health (not recorded which).

V usage is TRBV3-1 and J usage is TRBJ2-1; D unclear. Germline lookup yields CDR1 LGHDT and CDR2 YNNKEL (reference sequence). With 4 bases removed from V and 8 bases from J, the gap between germline ends came to 15 bases. CDR3 size: 14 residues. In DNA form, the CDR3 reads TGTGCCAGCAGCCCTTTAGACCTTAGGCATGAGCAGTTCTTC. It encodes CASSPLDLRHEQFF.

There are many counts of this clonotype. The chain uses TRBV5-1 and TRBJ2-6; D unresolved. V lost 1 base and J lost 0, with 14 bases in between. Germline assignment: CDR1 SGHRS and CDR2 YFSETQ. This CDR3 contains 18 residues. DNA of the CDR3: TGCGCCAGCAGCTTGTTGGCAGTCGCCTACTCTGGGGCCAACGTCCTGACTTTC. This encodes CASSLLAVAYSGANVLTF.

V usage is TRBV21-1 and J usage is TRBJ2-1; TRBD2, the table's D call, lacks a check against the DNA. TRBV21-1 corresponds to a pseudogene. This CDR3 comprises 17 residues. The chain's CDR3 is CASSNPPRAGDRHEQFF. CDR3 DNA sequence: TGTGCCAGCAGCAATCCCCCTAGAGCGGGAGATCGTCATGAGCAGTTCTTC.

Written as DNA, the CDR3 is TGCGCCAGCAGCCGCACAGGGGAAGCGGGGCAGTACTTC. It specifies CASSRTGEAGQYF. V is TRBV5-1 and J is TRBJ2-7, with a tentative D call TRBD1 (7 bases). V was pared by 4 bases and J by 9 bases, with 17 bases between. CDR3 length: 13 amino acids. Germline CDR1 is SGHRS and CDR2 is YFSETQ. Based on the CDR3 plus reference TRBV5-1 and TRBJ2-7, the full variable domain is KAGVTQTPRYLIKTRGQQVTLSCSPISGHRSVSWYQQTPGQGLQFLFEYFSETQRNKGNFPGRFSGRQFSNSRSEMNVSTLELGDSALYLCASSRTGEAGQYFGPGTRLTVT.

CDR3 residues: CASSQERGHNSPLHF. The DNA for the CDR3 is TGTGCCAGCAGCCAAGAACGAGGTCACAATTCACCCCTCCACTTT. The chain employs TRBV14 and TRBJ1-6; D gene uncertain. CDR1 and CDR2 from the germline V gene are SGHDN and FVKESK. This CDR3 comprises 15 residues. Trimming stripped 0 bases from V and 7 bases from J, with 10 bases between.

This clonotype showed up many times. This chain uses TRBV12-3 or TRBV12-4 with TRBJ2-3; possibly TRBD2 for D (6 bases). The V gene lost 4 bases and the J gene lost 7 bases, with 12 bases spanning the gap. This CDR3 comprises 13 residues. The CDR3 here is CASSWLLANTQYF. DNA of the CDR3: TGTGCCAGCAGTTGGTTACTAGCAAATACGCAGTATTTT.

This clonotype was recorded many times. The chain carries TRBV12-3 or TRBV12-4 and TRBJ1-5; no clear D gene. V gave up 5 bases and J gave up 5 bases, with 10 bases separating them. The CDR3 has 13 residues. The CDR3 region is CASSRDQYQPQHF. For the CDR3, the DNA is TGTGCCAGCAGTCGCGATCAATATCAGCCCCAGCATTTT.

The table lists this clonotype with many counts. The chain has TRBV20-1 and TRBJ2-1, with 8 bases identical to TRBD2. This CDR3 is 14 amino acids long. V was clipped by 5 bases and J by 6 bases; unmatched bases: 9. Germline CDR1 DFQATT, CDR2 SNEGSKA (reference sequence). CDR3 nucleotide sequence: TGCAGTGCTCAAACTAGCGGTCCCCTCAATGAGCAGTTCTTC. Its translation is CSAQTSGPLNEQFF.

This clonotype showed up many times. The J gene is TRBJ2-5, the V gene TRBV20-1, with unresolved D. Per the germline V gene, CDR1 is DFQATT and CDR2 is SNEGSKA (reference sequence). CDR3 length: 12 residues. The germline V and J ends were trimmed by 4 bases and 1 base, with 7 bases remaining between them. For the CDR3, the DNA is TGCAGTGCTAACGGACCCCAAGAGACCCAGTACTTC. As protein: CSANGPQETQYF.

This clonotype has at least ten counts. The rearrangement links TRBV14 to TRBJ1-2; D perhaps matches TRBD1 (6 bases). CDR1 and CDR2 (germline): SGHDN, FVKESK. CDR3 size: 14 residues. Trimming removed 4 bases from V and 3 bases from J, with 12 bases in between. Here the CDR3 DNA reads TGTGCCAGCAGCCCCGGGACACTCTACTATGGCTACACCTTC. It specifies CASSPGTLYYGYTF. Combining the CDR3 with reference TRBV14 and TRBJ1-2 gives the whole variable domain EAGVTQFPSHSVIEKGQTVTLRCDPISGHDNLYWYRRVMGKEIKFLLHFVKESKQDESGMPNNRFLAERTGGTYSTLKVQPAELEDSGVYFCASSPGTLYYGYTFGSGTRLTVV.

The rearrangement joins TRBV5-1 to TRBJ2-1; 7 nucleotides match TRBD2. This CDR3 comprises 11 residues. V lost 4 bases to trimming and J lost 13 bases; unmatched junction nucleotides: 5. Germline values: CDR1 SGHRS, CDR2 YFSETQ. The CDR3 spells CASSPGGTQFF. As DNA, the CDR3 is TGCGCCAGCAGCCCGGGGGGTACCCAGTTCTTC.

This clonotype was counted at least ten times. The rearrangement links TRBV20-1 to TRBJ1-1; weak D call: TRBD1 (5 bases). Germline CDR1 is DFQATT and CDR2 is SNEGSKA (reference sequence). The length of the CDR3 is 14 residues. V was pared by 2 bases and J by 5 bases, with 15 bases between. In DNA, the CDR3 is TGCAGTGCTAGATTTGGGGCAGGGATTACTGAAGCTTTCTTT. Its protein is CSARFGAGITEAFF.

This clonotype has at least ten counts. The chain uses TRBV9 and TRBJ2-2; TRBD2 might be the D (5 bases). Trimming removed 4 bases at V and 6 bases at J, with 7 bases between. CDR1 and CDR2 from the germline V gene are SGDLS and YYNGEE. This CDR3 is 12 amino acids long. This CDR3 is CASSHGAGELFF. The CDR3 coding sequence is TGTGCCAGCAGCCACGGGGCCGGGGAGCTGTTTTTT.

This clonotype was seen repeatedly, ten times or more. The chain links TRBV20-1 to TRBJ2-1; D possibly corresponds to TRBD2 (5 bases). Trimming left V 2 bases short and J 8 bases short, with 13 bases between. Germline lookup yields CDR1 DFQATT and CDR2 SNEGSKA (reference sequence). This CDR3 comprises 13 residues. As DNA, the CDR3 is TGCAGTGCTAGACCGGGAAGGAGGTATGAGCAGTTCTTC. Translating it yields CSARPGRRYEQFF.

This clonotype was counted a few times. The V gene is TRBV7-9, the J gene TRBJ1-1; D is unclear. CDR1 and CDR2 (germline): SEHNR, FQNEAQ (reference sequence). V was pared by 4 bases and J by 6 bases, with 15 bases between. The CDR3 length is 14 residues. Written as DNA, the CDR3 is TGTGCCAGCAGCTGGGCTTTGGGCGACGCTGAAGCTTTCTTT. It is translated as CASSWALGDAEAFF.

This clonotype showed up many times. The CDR3 loop reads CAISAAPNQETQYF. The CDR3 DNA sequence: TGTGCCATCAGCGCGGCCCCAAATCAAGAGACCCAGTACTTC. This chain joins TRBV10-3 and TRBJ2-5; D gene uncertain. The V gene's germline CDR1 is ENHRY and CDR2 SYGVKD. The CDR3 contains 14 residues. V was trimmed by 6 bases and J by 2 bases, leaving 13 bases between them.

This clonotype was found many times. The chain links TRBV7-9 to TRBJ2-3; tentatively, D is TRBD1 or TRBD2 (5 bases each). Trimming took off 5 bases at V and 1 base at J, with 7 bases between the two ends. This CDR3 contains 13 residues. The germline V gene encodes CDR1 SEHNR and CDR2 FQNEAQ (reference sequence). This CDR3 reads CASSGGRTDTQYF. CDR3 bases: TGTGCCAGCAGCGGGGGACGCACAGATACGCAGTATTTT.

This clonotype was observed at least ten times. This sequence joins TRBV3-1 and TRBJ1-2; D possibly corresponds to TRBD1 (5 bases). Trimming cost V 1 base and J 7 bases, with 13 bases left between them. The V gene's germline CDR1 is LGHDT and CDR2 YNNKEL (reference sequence). CDR3 length equals 14 residues. The CDR3 region is CASSQVQGNRGYTF. The CDR3 DNA reads as TGTGCCAGCAGCCAAGTCCAGGGTAATCGTGGCTACACCTTC.

This clonotype occurred a few times. The genes are TRBV20-1 and TRBJ2-3; 13 bases match TRBD2. CDR1 and CDR2 (germline): DFQATT, SNEGSKA (reference sequence). The length of the CDR3 is 15 residues. The V segment lost 2 bases and the J segment 6 bases; nucleotides outside the gene matches: 5. The CDR3 region has the DNA TGCAGTGCTAGAAGGACTAGCGGGAGTCTGGATACGCAGTATTTT. It yields the protein CSARRTSGSLDTQYF.

The chain has TRBV6-4 and TRBJ1-1; no clear D. The CDR3 has 11 amino acids. The V end lost 2 bases, the J end lost 10 bases, and 8 bases lay between the germline ends. The germline V gene has CDR1 MRHNA and CDR2 SNTAGT. The CDR3 reads CASSDGRRAFF. The DNA of the CDR3 is TGTGCCAGCAGTGACGGACGCAGAGCTTTCTTT.

Points on this clonotype: A much larger clone differs by one base, so this may be a read error. The chain joins TRBV11-3 to TRBJ1-1; D ambiguous. Germline lookup yields CDR1 SGHNT and CDR2 YENEEA. The CDR3 consists of 13 residues. Between the trimmed V and J ends, which lost 5 bases and 0 bases, there was a span of 7 bases. CDR3 amino acids: CASSPGMNTEAFF. DNA for the CDR3: TGTGCCAGCAGCCCCGGGATGAACACTGAAGCTTTCTTT.

This clonotype came up many times. The chain is built from TRBV4-1 and TRBJ1-2; 11 nucleotides align to TRBD1. The CDR3 is 16 residues long. CDR1 is MGHRA and CDR2 is YSYEKL in the germline V gene. J was trimmed by 6 bases and V by 0 bases; bases with no gene match: 6. CDR3 DNA: TGCGCCAGCAGCCAAGATCCGGGACAGGGGGTCCATGGCTACACCTTC. Translated: CASSQDPGQGVHGYTF.

Ten or more counts support this clonotype. The J gene is TRBJ2-1, the V gene TRBV10-3; TRBD2 is a possible D gene (6 bases). The CDR3 contains 15 residues. V was shortened by 8 bases and J by 5 bases, with 19 bases between the two germline ends. Germline CDR1 and CDR2: ENHRY and SYGVKD. CDR3: CAIGVAETSNNEQFF. CDR3 DNA sequence: TGTGCCATCGGCGTGGCCGAGACTAGTAACAATGAGCAGTTCTTC.

In its sample, this clonotype was seen many times. The gene calls are TRBV14 and TRBJ1-1; D uncertain. V shed 4 bases and J shed 8 bases, with 14 bases lying between them. Per germline, CDR1 SGHDN and CDR2 FVKESK. The CDR3 runs to 13 residues. The CDR3 here is CASSRSYAGEAFF. CDR3 sequence (DNA): TGTGCCAGCAGCCGCTCGTATGCGGGGGAAGCTTTCTTT.

This clonotype occurred many times. The chain recombines TRBV4-1 with TRBJ2-2; the D is unclear. Trimming removed 4 bases from V and 6 bases from J, with 15 bases in between. Germline V gene lookup returns CDR1 MGHRA and CDR2 YSYEKL. The CDR3 has 15 amino acids. CDR3 residues: CASSPIHRAPGELFF. Here the CDR3 DNA reads TGCGCCAGCAGCCCGATCCATCGGGCCCCCGGGGAGCTGTTTTTT.

Many counts were recorded for this clonotype. The CDR3 protein is CSARYPGETQYF. For the CDR3, the DNA is TGCAGTGCTAGATACCCGGGCGAGACCCAGTACTTC. This rearrangement joins TRBV20-1 to TRBJ2-5, with D uncertain. V was trimmed by 2 bases and J by 5 bases, leaving 9 bases between them. This CDR3 spans 12 amino acids. Germline V gives CDR1 DFQATT, CDR2 SNEGSKA (reference sequence).

This chain connects TRBV7-9 to TRBJ1-2; the D is unclear. V was pared by 3 bases and J by 4 bases, with 9 bases between. The length of the CDR3 is 13 residues. CDR1 is SEHNR and CDR2 is FQNEAQ in the germline V gene (reference sequence). The CDR3 protein is CASSLDPRYGYTF. The DNA for the CDR3 is TGTGCCAGCAGCTTGGATCCTCGCTATGGCTACACCTTC. The variable domain in full, with the rest retrieved from reference TRBV7-9 and TRBJ1-2, is DTGVSQNPRHKITKRGQNVTFRCDPISEHNRLYWYRQTLGQGPEFLTYFQNEAQLEKSRLLSDRFSAERPKGSFSTLEIQRTEQGDSAMYLCASSLDPRYGYTFGSGTRLTVV.

This clonotype occurred many times. The V and J genes are TRBV2 and TRBJ2-1; 9 nucleotides line up with TRBD1. J gave up 5 bases and V 2 bases, and 4 bases lay outside the gene matches. CDR1 is SNHLY and CDR2 is FYNNEI in the germline V gene. This CDR3 has 15 amino acids. The chain's CDR3 is CASSEFGTGNNEQFF. The CDR3 bases are TGTGCCAGCAGTGAATTCGGGACAGGGAACAATGAGCAGTTCTTC.